This T cell receptor beta chain originates from a study of blood T cell repertoires in COVID-19. Study-level information: Samples came from the United States, Italy and Spain, spanning acute and convalescent COVID-19. The cDNA or gDNA used as material had been derived from T cells, B-cell-depleted T cells, or PBMCs.

Authors' processing steps: Cell counts per sample came from amplifying reference gene primers. Assay used: immunoSEQ multiplex PCR; TCRdb lists only in-frame clones, some missing. V, J and clone size derive from that table, while D and trimming were established from the DNA sequence. The sample holds 35,000 to 50,000 clones, more than 75% seen once. This clone was detected only a few times. The length of the CDR3 is 16 residues. V lost 3 bases and J lost 4; bases outside the gene matches: 8. Germline assignment: CDR1 SGHNT and CDR2 YENEEA. The rearrangement links TRBV11-3 to TRBJ2-1; the match to TRBD1 covers 8 bases. The TCR was taken from an elderly man with acute or convalescent COVID-19. Sequenced: peripheral blood. The CDR3 here is CASSLGVGTGYNEQFF. Written as DNA, the CDR3 is TGTGCCAGCAGCTTGGGGGTCGGGACAGGATACAATGAGCAGTTCTTC.